This record covers a single T cell receptor beta chain. Described treatment: some 20 received Ad26.COV2.S at low or high dose, single or two shots; a few received placebo; per-sample allocation not given. Samples analyzed were those drawn on day 63 after the first vaccine or placebo injection. This record belongs to a study of Ad26.COV2.S vaccination and SARS-CoV-2 variants. The data were produced by immunoSEQ multiplex PCR, yet TCRdb's version contains in-frame clones alone and is incomplete. This sample carries 300,000 to 400,000 clones, about 88% of them seen once, and the ten largest clones take approximately 3.5%. V lost 1 base, J lost 5 bases, and 7 bases stayed unmatched. The germline V gene encodes CDR1 SGHTA and CDR2 FQGNSA. The CDR3 is made up of 16 amino acids.

The sample consisted of peripheral blood, taken in a trial of Ad26.COV2.S vaccine versus placebo. V gene TRBV7-2 combines with J gene TRBJ2-7; 11 nucleotides match TRBD2. This clonotype was sampled from a person aged 18 to 59 who received the Ad26.COV2.S COVID-19 vaccine or a placebo. The CDR3 nucleotides are TGTGCCAGCAGCTTAGGATATAGCGGGAGGGCCCACGAGCAGTACTTC. This translates into CASSLGYSGRAHEQYF.